This T cell receptor beta chain was obtained from a study of read filtering for tumor transcriptome and immune sequencing. Study findings and constraints: Compared with RNA-seq, IR-seq gave much higher clonotype depth and reliability. About 77% of IR-seq clonotypes had a single read, yet these held around 3.3% of reads.

This library used approximately 370 ng RNA and molecular barcoded adaptors spanning alpha/delta and beta/gamma chains. In TCRdb, the reads were re-called with MiXCR into one record per CDR3 protein. The sample shows over 350 distinct CDR3 sequences, over 70% of them seen only once. Comment on this clonotype: Its antigen is unidentified.

This CDR3 region has 15 residues. From germline, CDR1 is MNHEY and CDR2 SMNVEV (reference sequence). V gave up 4 bases and J gave up 1 base, with 13 bases separating them. V and J are TRBV27 and TRBJ1-1; no definite D call. Sequencing was performed on a population of CD138-negative cells sorted from bone marrow. The TCR originated in a donor over 35 with multiple myeloma. This table probably holds off-target reads from a library built for another chain. Here the CDR3 reads CASSSLEAWNTEAFF. Written as DNA, the CDR3 is TGTGCCAGCAGTTCCCTCGAGGCTTGGAACACTGAAGCTTTCTTT.